The 28 T cell receptor beta chains presented below share a single source sample, sequenced in a study of beta chain features in type 1 diabetes (dated by TCRdb to 2016 to 2019). The method behind the library was the immunoSEQ multiplex PCR assay. All of the isolated RNA was reverse transcribed with the High Capacity cDNA Reverse Transcription Kit, so expressed TCRB transcripts were sequenced. TCRdb carries this immuneACCESS record with in-frame sequences only. Its versions omit some clonotypes, under half of them owing to an unresolved V gene in the studies checked, with the rest unexplained. This sample is represented by around 13,000 clones; about half of them were singletons. The ten biggest clones cover around 0.97% of the sample. Sequenced sample: stem cell memory CD4+ T cells from blood. What the cell subset or site label conveys for this sample: stem cell-like memory CD4+ T cells. These receptors came from a man aged 18 to 29 in good health.

This chain uses TRBV7-3 with TRBJ2-3; 13 bases line up with TRBD2. CDR1 is SGHTA, CDR2 FQGTGA, per germline. V shed 5 bases and J 0 bases; nucleotides not matched to a gene: 11. This CDR3 contains 19 residues. As DNA, the CDR3 is TGTGCCAGCAGCCTTGGCGGGACTAGCGGGGCCCCAAGCACAGATACGCAGTATTTT. This gives the protein CASSLGGTSGAPSTDTQYF.

The V and J genes are TRBV7-9 and TRBJ1-4; D perhaps matches TRBD1 (6 bases). CDR3 size: 14 residues. Germline V gene sequence: CDR1 SEHNR, CDR2 FQNEAQ (reference sequence). Trimming removed 3 bases from V and 5 bases from J, with 10 bases in between. DNA for the CDR3: TGTGCCAGCAGCTTGCAGGGGATAAATGAAAAACTGTTTTTT. It encodes CASSLQGINEKLFF. The entire variable domain, with the rest obtained from reference TRBV7-9 and TRBJ1-4, is as follows: DTGVSQNPRHKITKRGQNVTFRCDPISEHNRLYWYRQTLGQGPEFLTYFQNEAQLEKSRLLSDRFSAERPKGSFSTLEIQRTEQGDSAMYLCASSLQGINEKLFFGSGTQLSVL.

V is TRBV7-2 and J is TRBJ1-6, with 9 nucleotides matching TRBD1. CDR3 length: 14 residues. CDR1 is SGHTA, CDR2 FQGNSA, per germline. Germline trimming cut 4 bases from V and 12 bases from J; bases unmatched to any gene: 7. CDR3 bases: TGTGCCAGCAGCTACCAAGGACAGGGGATACCCCTCCACTTT. This sequence encodes CASSYQGQGIPLHF.

The V and J genes are TRBV7-2 and TRBJ2-6; 8 bases fit TRBD1. Germline V CDR1 and CDR2: SGHTA, FQGNSA. The CDR3 is 18 residues long. V dropped 5 bases and J dropped 0; count of bases not matched to a gene: 9. CDR3 nucleotide sequence: TGTGCCAGCAGCAGAGGACAGGGCTATTTCTCTGGGGCCAACGTCCTGACTTTC. It yields the protein CASSRGQGYFSGANVLTF.

The chain joins TRBV7-9 to TRBJ1-6; 7 bases map to TRBD1. This CDR3 has 15 residues. With 5 bases clipped from V and 13 bases from J, the junction kept 14 bases outside the gene matches. Germline CDR1 and CDR2: SEHNR and FQNEAQ (reference sequence). The CDR3 DNA is TGTGCCAGCAGCCTAACCGGGACAGTGGAGATTCCCCTCCACTTT. It translates to CASSLTGTVEIPLHF.

V is TRBV6-6 and J is TRBJ2-7; TRBD1 matches 7 bases. Germline-derived CDR1 and CDR2 are MNHNY and SVGAGI (reference sequence). Unmatched junction bases numbered 10, after V lost 2 bases and J lost 6 bases. This CDR3 is 15 amino acids long. This chain's CDR3 is CASSYPTGSETEQYF. DNA of the CDR3: TGTGCCAGCAGTTACCCGACAGGGTCGGAAACCGAGCAGTACTTC.

The genes are TRBV6-5 and TRBJ2-5; TRBD1 is a possible D gene (6 bases). Trimming left V 2 bases short and J 1 base short, with 8 bases between. CDR3 length equals 14 residues. Germline V CDR1 and CDR2: MNHEY, SVGAGI. The CDR3 loop is CASSYRDIQETQYF. CDR3 DNA sequence: TGTGCCAGCAGTTACCGGGACATCCAAGAGACCCAGTACTTC.

V gene TRBV6-5 combines with J gene TRBJ2-7; 8 bases map to TRBD1. CDR3 length: 15 amino acids. Germline loops: CDR1 MNHEY, CDR2 SVGAGI. The V gene end was trimmed by 6 bases and the J gene end by 0 bases; junction bases not matched to a gene: 7. CDR3 sequence: CASRDADRASYEQYF. The CDR3 region has the DNA TGTGCCAGCAGGGACGCGGACAGGGCCTCCTACGAGCAGTACTTC.

The V gene is TRBV7-8, the J gene TRBJ2-1; 11 bases match TRBD2. The CDR3 is 14 amino acids. Trimming cost V 6 bases and J 5 bases; bases outside gene matches: 3. Germline assignment: CDR1 SGHVS and CDR2 FQNEAQ. The CDR3 sequence is CASRLGLADNEQFF. CDR3 nucleotides: TGTGCCAGCAGGTTGGGACTAGCGGACAATGAGCAGTTCTTC. Full variable domain (outside the CDR3, taken from reference TRBV7-8 and TRBJ2-1): GAGVSQSPRYKVAKRGQDVALRCDPISGHVSLFWYQQALGQGPEFLTYFQNEAQLDKSGLPSDRFFAERPEGSVSTLKIQRTQQEDSAVYLCASRLGLADNEQFFGPGTRLTVL.

The chain couples TRBV5-1 to TRBJ2-7; 9 bases fit TRBD1. Looked up from germline, CDR1 is SGHRS and CDR2 is YFSETQ. V lost 4 bases, J lost 0 bases, and 5 bases stayed unmatched. The CDR3 covers 15 residues. CDR3 sequence (DNA): TGCGCCAGCAGCCTCCGGGACAGGGTCTCCTACGAGCAGTACTTC. As protein: CASSLRDRVSYEQYF. Combining the CDR3 with reference TRBV5-1 and TRBJ2-7 gives the whole variable domain KAGVTQTPRYLIKTRGQQVTLSCSPISGHRSVSWYQQTPGQGLQFLFEYFSETQRNKGNFPGRFSGRQFSNSRSEMNVSTLELGDSALYLCASSLRDRVSYEQYFGPGTRLTVT.

This clone was found a few times. The CDR3 is CASSRLAGGETQYF. The CDR3 DNA reads TGTGCCAGCAGCCGTCTAGCGGGGGGTGAGACCCAGTACTTC. V and J are TRBV7-2 and TRBJ2-5; TRBD2 aligns across 11 bases. CDR1 is SGHTA and CDR2 is FQGNSA in the germline V gene. V trimming: 5 bases; J trimming: 5 bases; junction bases outside the gene matches: 4. The CDR3 loop spans 14 amino acids.

This clone has only a few counts. The rearrangement uses TRBV7-2 and TRBJ1-2, with 9 bases lining up with TRBD1. The CDR3 is 14 amino acids. CDR1 and CDR2 from the germline V gene are SGHTA and FQGNSA. The V and J ends lost 5 bases and 6 bases, in that order; junction bases with no gene match: 7. The CDR3 is CASSLKQGAHGYTF. CDR3 nucleotides: TGTGCCAGCAGCCTCAAACAGGGGGCGCATGGCTACACCTTC. Combining the CDR3 with reference TRBV7-2 and TRBJ1-2 gives the whole variable domain GAGVSQSPSNKVTEKGKDVELRCDPISGHTALYWYRQSLGQGLEFLIYFQGNSAPDKSGLPSDRFSAERTGGSVSTLTIQRTQQEDSAVYLCASSLKQGAHGYTFGSGTRLTVV.

There are a few counts of this clone. The V gene is TRBV29-1, the J gene TRBJ2-1; tentatively, D is TRBD2 (5 bases). Trimming stripped 7 bases from V and 15 bases from J, with 22 bases between. Germline V gene data show CDR1 as SQVTM and CDR2 as ANQGSEA. This CDR3 has 12 residues. CDR3 in amino acids: CSAGTEGESGFF. Here the CDR3 DNA reads TGCAGCGCCGGAACAGAGGGCGAAAGTGGGTTCTTC.

There are a few counts of this clone. The chain uses TRBV19 and TRBJ2-5; 11 nucleotides align to TRBD2. This CDR3 comprises 16 residues. Trimming took 5 bases from V and 5 from J; bases not matched to a gene: 10. Germline values: CDR1 LNHDA, CDR2 SQIVND (reference sequence). The CDR3 loop reads CASSAGLAATRETQYF. CDR3 DNA: TGTGCCAGTAGTGCGGGACTAGCGGCGACCCGGGAGACCCAGTACTTC.

The genes are TRBV27 and TRBJ2-7, with 7 bases that match TRBD1. V shed 8 bases, J shed 8 bases, and the junction held 15 bases outside the gene matches. The CDR3 loop spans 14 amino acids. The germline V gene encodes CDR1 MNHEY and CDR2 SMNVEV (reference sequence). As DNA, the CDR3 is TGTGCCAGCGTCGCAGGGGACAGCCCTTACAAGCAGTACTTC. Amino acids: CASVAGDSPYKQYF.

V and J are TRBV6-5 and TRBJ1-2; D perhaps matches TRBD1 (6 bases). This CDR3 region has 13 residues. Trimming took 6 bases from V and 2 from J, leaving 10 bases between them. CDR1 and CDR2 (germline): MNHEY, SVGAGI. CDR3: CASSPQGNYGYTF. In nucleotides, the CDR3 is TGTGCCAGCAGCCCACAGGGAAACTATGGCTACACCTTC.

This clone was found a few times. This sequence joins TRBV5-6 and TRBJ2-5, with D unresolved. This CDR3 spans 15 amino acids. Trimming stripped 2 bases from V and 0 bases from J, with 11 bases between. Germline assignment: CDR1 SGHDT and CDR2 YYEEEE. The chain's CDR3 is CASSLTSVHQETQYF. The DNA for the CDR3 is TGTGCCAGCAGCTTAACGTCGGTCCACCAAGAGACCCAGTACTTC.

A few counts support this clone. This chain links TRBV27 with TRBJ2-5; TRBD2 matches at 11 bases. The V gene end was trimmed by 6 bases and the J gene end by 3 bases; junction bases not matched to a gene: 6. CDR1 and CDR2 (germline): MNHEY, SMNVEV (reference sequence). The CDR3 runs to 15 residues. The CDR3: CASRHSGGAEETQYF. In nucleotides, the CDR3 is TGTGCCAGCAGACATAGCGGGGGGGCCGAAGAGACCCAGTACTTC.

This clone was counted only a few times. The chain is built from TRBV7-3 and TRBJ1-6; D not resolved. CDR1 and CDR2 from the germline V gene are SGHTA and FQGTGA. This CDR3 region has 14 residues. The V end was cut by 6 bases, the J end by 5 bases, with 11 bases between. The CDR3, as DNA: TGTGCCAGCAGTCAATTGGGCGATAATTCACCCCTCCACTTT. It specifies CASSQLGDNSPLHF.

This clone has a handful of counts. V gene TRBV4-2 combines with J gene TRBJ2-2, with 9 positions matching TRBD1. The junction had 6 bases not matched to a gene; V was cut back by 4 bases and J by 6 bases. Per the germline V gene, CDR1 is LGHNA and CDR2 is YNFKEQ. This CDR3 region has 15 residues. The CDR3 DNA sequence: TGTGCCAGCAGCCGGGACAGGGACGGGGCCGGGGAGCTGTTTTTT. It codes for CASSRDRDGAGELFF.

This clone was seen only a few times. This chain links TRBV29-1 with TRBJ2-1; TRBD2 matches 8 bases. With 7 bases clipped from V and 7 bases from J, the junction kept 9 bases outside the gene matches. The CDR3 totals 13 residues. CDR1 and CDR2 from the germline V gene are SQVTM and ANQGSEA. This CDR3 is CSAETSVRNEQFF. CDR3 bases: TGCAGCGCCGAGACTAGCGTCAGAAATGAGCAGTTCTTC.

This clone has only one observation. This chain links TRBV5-1 with TRBJ2-7, with 7 bases matching TRBD1. V lost 0 bases and J lost 7; bases outside the gene matches: 7. The CDR3 sequence is 14 residues long. Per germline, CDR1 SGHRS and CDR2 YFSETQ. Here the CDR3 DNA reads TGCGCCAGCAGCTTGGGACAGGGATGGGATGAGCAGTACTTC. Translation gives CASSLGQGWDEQYF.

V usage is TRBV28 and J usage is TRBJ2-7, with 8 nucleotides matching TRBD2. V was pared by 6 bases and J by 12 bases, with 7 bases of the junction left unmatched. The CDR3 runs 11 residues. Germline loops: CDR1 MDHEN, CDR2 SYDVKM. The CDR3 loop reads CASRTGLASYF. The CDR3 bases are TGTGCCAGCAGAACCGGACTAGCATCGTACTTC.

V is TRBV4-1 and J is TRBJ2-3, with 10 bases aligning to TRBD1. Germline V lookup: CDR1 MGHRA, CDR2 YSYEKL. The CDR3 consists of 15 residues. Trimming took 4 bases from V and 4 from J; bases not matched to a gene: 5. CDR3 protein: CASSRDRGLADTQYF. In nucleotides, the CDR3 is TGCGCCAGCAGCCGCGACAGGGGGCTGGCAGATACGCAGTATTTT.

V gene TRBV9 combines with J gene TRBJ1-1, with 8 bases fitting TRBD1. CDR3 size: 15 residues. V gave up 3 bases and J gave up 3 bases; unmatched junction bases: 7. Germline lookup yields CDR1 SGDLS and CDR2 YYNGEE. CDR3 loop: CASSAGQGRDTEAFF. The CDR3 region has the DNA TGTGCCAGCAGCGCCGGACAGGGAAGAGACACTGAAGCTTTCTTT. The full variable domain, rest sourced from reference TRBV9 and TRBJ1-1, is DSGVTQTPKHLITATGQRVTLRCSPRSGDLSVYWYQQSLDQGLQFLIQYYNGEERAKGNILERFSAQQFPDLHSELNLSSLELGDSALYFCASSAGQGRDTEAFFGQGTRLTVV.

The chain has TRBV7-9 and TRBJ2-1, with TRBD2 matching over 14 bases. This CDR3 spans 17 amino acids. Germline CDR1 reads SEHNR; CDR2 reads FQNEAQ (reference sequence). V lost 5 bases to trimming and J lost 6 bases; unmatched junction nucleotides: 9. CDR3 residues: CASSKSGGTSGSNEQFF. In DNA form, the CDR3 reads TGTGCCAGCAGCAAATCGGGCGGGACTAGCGGGAGCAATGAGCAGTTCTTC.

This sequence joins TRBV11-2 and TRBJ2-5; the D gene is possibly TRBD2 (5 bases). The CDR3 loop spans 15 amino acids. V lost 1 base and J lost 2, with 11 bases in between. The V gene's germline CDR1 is SGHAT and CDR2 FQNNGV. This CDR3 is CASSLGTPIQETQYF. Written as DNA, the CDR3 is TGTGCCAGCAGCTTAGGGACTCCTATTCAAGAGACCCAGTACTTC.

This clone was observed a few times. The chain carries TRBV7-2 and TRBJ2-1; 9 bases are shared with TRBD1. This CDR3 has 15 amino acids. CDR1 and CDR2 from the germline V gene are SGHTA and FQGNSA. Unmatched junction bases numbered 8, after V lost 6 bases and J lost 5 bases. CDR3 sequence (DNA): TGTGCCAGCAGTCGGGACAGGGAAGTAGACAATGAGCAGTTCTTC. Its protein product is CASSRDREVDNEQFF. The whole variable domain, filled in from reference TRBV7-2 and TRBJ2-1, reads GAGVSQSPSNKVTEKGKDVELRCDPISGHTALYWYRQSLGQGLEFLIYFQGNSAPDKSGLPSDRFSAERTGGSVSTLTIQRTQQEDSAVYLCASSRDREVDNEQFFGPGTRLTVL.